The rows below give T cell receptor beta chains drawn from one sample of a study of T cell changes during pregnancy in multiple sclerosis. Profiled with immunoSEQ multiplex PCR; TCRdb holds only in-frame clones, not every one. The sample yields some 67,000 clones, about 91% seen once. The sequences come from peripheral blood, collected after pregnancy. All receptors come from a female donor with multiple sclerosis, enrolled in a pregnancy study. The CDR3 runs from the conserved cysteine through the conserved F or W. A D gene is named only where the DNA matches it firmly. The size entry is marked missing in some rows and otherwise reads once, few, many or a size class.

V gene,clone size,J gene,D gene,CDR3 protein,CDR3 DNA
TRBV27,once,TRBJ2-1,TRBD2,CASRGTIHNEQFF,TGTGCCAGCAGAGGGACTATACACAATGAGCAGTTCTTC
TRBV7-9,.,TRBJ2-1,TRBD2,CASSLGKASGRISYNEQFF,TGTGCCAGCAGCTTAGGTAAGGCTAGCGGGAGGATCTCCTACAATGAGCAGTTCTTC
TRBV19,.,TRBJ1-2,.,CASSEDGRVPAYGYTF,TGTGCCAGTAGTGAGGACGGGCGGGTCCCGGCCTATGGCTACACCTTC
TRBV5-1,few,TRBJ1-5,.,CASSFGDSNQPQHF,TGCGCCAGCAGCTTCGGGGATAGCAATCAGCCCCAGCATTTT
TRBV9,.,TRBJ2-1,TRBD2,CASRPSGGTPYNEQFF,TGTGCCAGCAGGCCCTCGGGGGGGACCCCATACAATGAGCAGTTCTTC
TRBV5-1,.,TRBJ2-3,TRBD2,CASSLDSASGSTDTQYF,TGCGCCAGCAGCTTGGATTCGGCTAGCGGCAGCACAGATACGCAGTATTTT
TRBV27,.,TRBJ1-1,TRBD1,CASSSPLGGQGRTEAFF,TGTGCCAGCAGTTCCCCGTTAGGGGGACAGGGGAGGACTGAAGCTTTCTTT
TRBV7-2,.,TRBJ2-3,TRBD1,CASSLENRGTDTQYF,TGTGCCAGCAGCTTAGAAAACAGGGGAACAGATACGCAGTATTTT
TRBV18,.,TRBJ2-7,TRBD1,CASSLTGQGGNEQYF,TGTGCCAGCTCACTAACGGGACAGGGGGGAAACGAGCAGTACTTC
TRBV2,once,TRBJ2-7,TRBD1,CASSDGTGLRYEQYF,TGTGCCAGCAGTGATGGGACAGGGCTTCGCTACGAGCAGTACTTC
TRBV5-1,.,TRBJ2-7,TRBD2,CASRNGTSGYEQYF,TGCGCCAGCAGAAATGGGACTAGCGGGTACGAGCAGTACTTC
TRBV5-1,.,TRBJ1-2,TRBD1,CASRSGGKDYGYTF,TGCGCCAGCAGGTCAGGGGGTAAGGACTATGGCTACACCTTC
TRBV11-2,.,TRBJ1-5,.,CASSLGGSNQPQHF,TGTGCCAGCAGCTTAGGAGGTAGCAATCAGCCCCAGCATTTT
TRBV2,once,TRBJ2-6,TRBD1,CASSPTGAGANVLTF,TGTGCCAGCAGTCCAACAGGGGCAGGGGCCAACGTCCTGACTTTC
TRBV6-1,.,TRBJ2-1,TRBD1,CASSDDVTGSGEQFF,TGTGCCAGCAGTGATGATGTGACAGGGTCCGGTGAGCAGTTCTTC
TRBV19,.,TRBJ2-7,.,CASRANIEGYEQYF,TGTGCCAGTAGGGCCAATATAGAGGGCTACGAGCAGTACTTC
TRBV13,few,TRBJ1-1,TRBD1,CASSASGTGFVEAFF,TGTGCCAGCAGCGCATCCGGGACAGGGTTCGTTGAAGCTTTCTTT
TRBV27,.,TRBJ1-1,TRBD1,CASSPGGRDTEAFF,TGTGCCAGCAGCCCAGGGGGAAGGGACACTGAAGCTTTCTTT
TRBV6-6,.,TRBJ2-7,.,CASLWGPQGNSEQYF,TGTGCCAGCCTCTGGGGCCCCCAGGGTAATTCGGAGCAGTACTTC
TRBV19,.,TRBJ2-1,.,CASSITIRGDDEQFF,TGTGCCAGTAGTATCACGATCAGGGGGGACGATGAGCAGTTCTTC
TRBV10-3,.,TRBJ2-5,.,CAISAGKGETQYF,TGTGCCATCAGCGCGGGGAAAGGAGAGACCCAGTACTTC
TRBV11-2,.,TRBJ2-7,TRBD1,CASSRPDRALPYEQYF,TGTGCCAGCAGCCGCCCGGACAGGGCTCTTCCCTACGAGCAGTACTTC
TRBV4-1,.,TRBJ1-2,.,CASSPPVQGPGGYTF,TGCGCCAGCAGTCCTCCCGTACAGGGCCCCGGGGGCTACACCTTC
TRBV5-6,.,TRBJ2-1,TRBD1,CASSFYRDRDLGNEQFF,TGTGCCAGCAGCTTCTACCGGGACAGAGACTTGGGTAATGAGCAGTTCTTC
TRBV27,.,TRBJ1-1,.,CASSFLSRTEAFF,TGTGCCAGCAGTTTTCTGAGCCGCACTGAAGCTTTCTTT
TRBV6-6,.,TRBJ1-2,.,CASSYRGGDGYTF,TGTGCCAGCAGTTACAGAGGGGGAGATGGCTACACCTTC
TRBV5-1,.,TRBJ1-1,TRBD1,CASSWTGQASTEAFF,TGCGCCAGCAGCTGGACGGGACAGGCGTCCACTGAAGCTTTCTTT
TRBV28,.,TRBJ1-1,.,CASSKGGARNTEAFF,TGTGCCAGCAGCAAAGGGGGGGCGCGGAACACTGAAGCTTTCTTT
TRBV5-1,.,TRBJ1-5,.,CASSLTGDSNQPQHF,TGCGCCAGCAGCTTGACAGGAGATAGCAATCAGCCCCAGCATTTT
TRBV29-1,.,TRBJ2-1,.,CSVRRGDEQFF,TGCAGCGTCCGGAGGGGCGATGAGCAGTTCTTC
TRBV11-2,.,TRBJ2-2,.,CASSFLQDTGELFF,TGTGCCAGCAGCTTTCTGCAGGACACCGGGGAGCTGTTTTTT
TRBV18,.,TRBJ1-1,.,CASSPSNHEAFF,TGTGCCAGCTCACCAAGCAACCATGAAGCTTTCTTT